Listed below are T cell receptor beta chains from one sample, sequenced in a study of spatial heterogeneity in lung cancer. One entry per CDR3 protein, called by TCRdb with MiXCR from the 5' RACE reads. The sample has some 41,000 distinct CDR3 sequences; under 7.5% are singletons. The material sequenced was PBMCs, taken at surgery. The source of these receptors is a female donor with early-stage non-small cell lung cancer. The CDR3 runs from the conserved cysteine through the conserved F or W. Fields, in order: CDR3 DNA, CDR3 protein, V gene, CDR3 length, J gene, D gene, clone size. A D gene is named only where the DNA matches it firmly. Some rows have no size entry. The others give once, few or many, or a class for an expanded clone.

DNA: TGTGCCAGCAGCCAAGATCAAGGTTCACCCCTCCACTTT
CDR3: CASSQDQGSPLHF
V: TRBV3-1
length: 13
J: TRBJ1-6
D: NA
size: many

DNA: TGTGCCACCAGTGATCCCAAGTCCGGGACCTCGGAGCAGTACTTC
CDR3: CATSDPKSGTSEQYF
V: TRBV24-1
length: 15
J: TRBJ2-7
D: NA
size: NA

DNA: TGTGCCAGCAGTTCCAGGGTTACCAACACTGAAGCTTTCTTT
CDR3: CASSSRVTNTEAFF
V: TRBV12-3/TRBV12-4
length: 14
J: TRBJ1-1
D: NA
size: few

DNA: TGTGCCAGCAGTGAACCCTTGAACAGGAGAGGCACTGAAGCTTTCTTT
CDR3: CASSEPLNRRGTEAFF
V: TRBV28
length: 16
J: TRBJ1-1
D: NA
size: few

DNA: TGTGCCAGCAGTCGTGATCCGGGAGCTGGTAATGAAAAACTGTTTTTT
CDR3: CASSRDPGAGNEKLFF
V: TRBV28
length: 16
J: TRBJ1-4
D: NA
size: many

DNA: TGCGCCAGCAGTGACTCAGCCACGGACCAAGAGACCCAGTACTTC
CDR3: CASSDSATDQETQYF
V: TRBV10-1
length: 15
J: TRBJ2-5
D: NA
size: few

DNA: TGCGCCAGCAGCTCCAACCGGGATCCAGATACGCAGTATTTT
CDR3: CASSSNRDPDTQYF
V: TRBV5-1
length: 14
J: TRBJ2-3
D: NA
size: many

DNA: TGTGCCAGCAGTTATTCCGGGACAGGGGGAAATGAGCAGTTCTTC
CDR3: CASSYSGTGGNEQFF
V: TRBV6-5
length: 15
J: TRBJ2-1
D: TRBD1
size: many

DNA: TGCGCCAGCAGCCAAAAGGCGGGGGCCCGGGGAGATACGCAGTATTTT
CDR3: CASSQKAGARGDTQYF
V: TRBV4-3
length: 16
J: TRBJ2-3
D: NA
size: many

DNA: TGTGCCAGCAGTCACCCTGGGGCTAGCGGGGGGCCCCGGACTGGTAGCTCCTACAATGAGCAGTTCTTC
CDR3: CASSHPGASGGPRTGSSYNEQFF
V: TRBV11-2
length: 23
J: TRBJ2-1
D: TRBD2
size: medium-sized

DNA: TGTGCCACCAGCAGAGAGCGGGACCAAGAGACCCAGTACTTC
CDR3: CATSRERDQETQYF
V: TRBV15
length: 14
J: TRBJ2-5
D: NA
size: many

DNA: TGTGCCAGCAGGAGGACAGGGGGCAATTTGCGGTTCTTC
CDR3: CASRRTGGNLRFF
V: TRBV25-1
length: 13
J: TRBJ2-1
D: TRBD1
size: few

DNA: TGCGCCAGCAGCCAAGGGGGGGGAGAGACCCAGTACTTC
CDR3: CASSQGGGETQYF
V: TRBV4-3
length: 13
J: TRBJ2-5
D: TRBD2
size: many

DNA: TGCAGCGTGGACAACTACAATGAGCAGTTCTTC
CDR3: CSVDNYNEQFF
V: TRBV29-1
length: 11
J: TRBJ2-1
D: NA
size: many

DNA: TGCGCCAGCAGCTCCCGGGACAGGGACTACGAGCAGTACTTC
CDR3: CASSSRDRDYEQYF
V: TRBV5-1
length: 14
J: TRBJ2-7
D: TRBD1
size: many

DNA: TGTGCCAGCAGTTACCCGGGGACAGGAGAGACGGCTTTCTTT
CDR3: CASSYPGTGETAFF
V: TRBV6-5
length: 14
J: TRBJ1-1
D: TRBD1
size: few

DNA: TGCGCCAGCAGTAGCCGACAGGGTTTGGACACTGAAGCTTTCTTT
CDR3: CASSSRQGLDTEAFF
V: TRBV10-2
length: 15
J: TRBJ1-1
D: TRBD1
size: few

DNA: TGCAGTGCTAGGACTACAGGGGCTACGACCTACGAGCAGTACTTC
CDR3: CSARTTGATTYEQYF
V: TRBV20-1
length: 15
J: TRBJ2-7
D: TRBD1
size: few